The 28 T cell receptor beta chains below were found in one sample sequenced in a study of human T cells and chemical hapten exposure. Time point defined: patch test 1, 2 weeks after DPC sensitization. Stated treatment: therapeutic diphenylcyclopropenone sensitization with weekly scalp DPC. TCRdb processed the RACE reads anew with MiXCR; each CDR3 protein has one entry. The data hold 100,000 or so distinct CDR3 sequences, with approximately 10% observed a single time. Sequenced material: whole blood, taken in connection with sensitization to the hapten diphenylcyclopropenone (DPC). The receptors derive from a woman in her thirties or forties with alopecia areata. Some clones in this sample may be carry-over from other donors' samples.

The V call is TRBV2, the J call TRBJ2-7; 9 bases agree with TRBD2. The germline gives CDR1 SNHLY, CDR2 FYNNEI. The CDR3 sequence is 16 residues long. V was clipped by 7 bases and J by 1 base; unmatched bases: 11. The CDR3 DNA follows: TGTGCCAGCAAGGGAACGGTAGCGGGGGTTTCCTACGAGCAGTACTTC. This encodes CASKGTVAGVSYEQYF. Full variable domain (rest looked up from reference TRBV2 and TRBJ2-7): EPEVTQTPSHQVTQMGQEVILRCVPISNHLYFYWYRQILGQKVEFLVSFYNNEISEKSEIFDDQFSVERPDGSNFTLKIRSTKLEDSAMYFCASKGTVAGVSYEQYFGPGTRLTVT.

The chain recombines TRBV29-1 with TRBJ2-7; 7 nucleotides line up with TRBD1. V was pared by 3 bases and J by 6 bases, with 8 bases of the junction left unmatched. The CDR3 length is 13 residues. The germline V gene encodes CDR1 SQVTM and CDR2 ANQGSEA. This CDR3 reads CSVDGDRAGEQYF. The DNA for the CDR3 is TGCAGCGTTGATGGTGACAGGGCCGGCGAGCAGTACTTC.

This clonotype was found many times. The chain is built from TRBV6-6 and TRBJ1-1, with D unresolved. The CDR3 consists of 14 residues. Germline V gene data show CDR1 as MNHNY and CDR2 as SVGAGI (reference sequence). The V and J ends lost 7 bases and 4 bases respectively, with 16 bases between them. CDR3 residues: CASTLSDGSTEAFF. CDR3 DNA sequence: TGTGCCAGCACCCTATCCGACGGGAGCACTGAAGCTTTCTTT.

The rearrangement links TRBV4-1 to TRBJ2-7, with D maybe TRBD1 (6 bases). V was cut by 4 bases and J by 2 bases, with 24 bases left in between. The CDR3 totals 18 residues. The germline gives CDR1 MGHRA, CDR2 YSYEKL. The CDR3 DNA is TGCGCCAGCAGCCTTTCCCCCCCGGGGACACCGTTTCCCTACGAGCAGTACTTC. It codes for CASSLSPPGTPFPYEQYF.

Ten or more counts support this clonotype. J is TRBJ2-1 and V is TRBV28, with D perhaps TRBD1 or TRBD2 (6 bases each). The CDR3 has 16 residues. Germline V gives CDR1 MDHEN, CDR2 SYDVKM. V gave up 6 bases and J gave up 1 base, with 16 bases separating them. CDR3 protein: CASRGGRAASYNEQFF. DNA of the CDR3: TGTGCCAGCAGGGGGGGCAGGGCAGCGTCCTACAATGAGCAGTTCTTC.

This clonotype has ten or more counts. The V and J genes are TRBV20-1 and TRBJ1-1, with D perhaps TRBD1 (6 bases). The CDR3 is made up of 13 amino acids. The germline CDR1 and CDR2 sequences are DFQATT and SNEGSKA (reference sequence). Deletions cut 6 bases from V and 5 bases from J, with 16 bases between. CDR3: CSAVGEGGTEAFF. Here the CDR3 DNA reads TGCAGTGCCGTTGGGGAAGGGGGGACTGAAGCTTTCTTT.

The genes are TRBV15 and TRBJ2-2; TRBD1 is a possible D gene (6 bases). The CDR3 is 17 amino acids. Trimming pared 1 base from V and 4 bases from J, leaving 16 bases between. Germline loops: CDR1 LNHNV, CDR2 YYDKDF (reference sequence). The DNA of the CDR3 is TGTGCCACCAGCAGAGTTAAAGGCAGGGGCCTCACCGGGGAGCTGTTTTTT. It yields the protein CATSRVKGRGLTGELFF. The full variable domain, with the rest looked up from reference TRBV15 and TRBJ2-2, is DAMVIQNPRYQVTQFGKPVTLSCSQTLNHNVMYWYQQKSSQAPKLLFHYYDKDFNNEADTPDNFQSRRPNTSFCFLDIRSPGLGDTAMYLCATSRVKGRGLTGELFFGEGSRLTVL.

V usage is TRBV30 and J usage is TRBJ2-7; D not resolved. The CDR3 length is 11 residues. Germline V gene sequence: CDR1 GTSNPN, CDR2 SVGIG (reference sequence). Deletions cut 0 bases from V and 4 bases from J, with 4 bases between. In nucleotides, the CDR3 is TGTGCCTGGAGTGTAGGGTACGAGCAGTACTTC. Residues: CAWSVGYEQYF.

The chain is built from TRBV5-4 and TRBJ1-6, with 8 positions matching TRBD1. The CDR3 extends over 16 amino acids. From germline, CDR1 is SGHNT and CDR2 YYREEE (reference sequence). The V gene end was trimmed by 1 base and the J gene end by 6 bases; junction bases not matched to a gene: 6. This CDR3 is CASSLNRGQGNSPLHF. DNA for the CDR3: TGTGCCAGCAGCTTGAACAGAGGACAGGGTAATTCACCCCTCCACTTT.

This clonotype has just a few counts. The chain employs TRBV10-3 and TRBJ2-2; TRBD1 matches at 7 bases. The V gene end was trimmed by 9 bases and the J gene end by 0 bases; junction bases not matched to a gene: 4. The length of the CDR3 is 14 residues. Per the germline V gene, CDR1 is ENHRY and CDR2 is SYGVKD. CDR3 loop: CAIGQASNTGELFF. CDR3 sequence (DNA): TGTGCCATAGGACAGGCTTCGAACACCGGGGAGCTGTTTTTT.

The rearrangement links TRBV7-9 to TRBJ2-1; tentative D call: TRBD2 (6 bases). V was cut by 4 bases and J by 10 bases, with 17 bases left in between. Germline lookup yields CDR1 SEHNR and CDR2 FQNEAQ (reference sequence). The CDR3 is 14 residues long. The CDR3 sequence is CASSSPGETREQFF. The CDR3 nucleotides are TGTGCCAGCAGCTCCCCGGGGGAAACCCGGGAGCAGTTCTTC.

This clonotype was found many times. The CDR3 DNA is TGTGCCAGCAGCCCGAACAGGGATCAGCCCCAGCATTTT. Translated, it gives CASSPNRDQPQHF. This rearrangement joins TRBV7-2 to TRBJ1-5; the D gene is possibly TRBD1 (6 bases). Between the trimmed V and J ends, which lost 5 bases and 5 bases, there was a span of 10 bases. The CDR3 extends over 13 amino acids. Germline values: CDR1 SGHTA, CDR2 FQGNSA.

This clonotype was observed at least ten times. The gene calls are TRBV27 and TRBJ1-2; 7 positions agree with TRBD1. The V segment lost 5 bases and the J segment 4 bases; nucleotides outside the gene matches: 10. This CDR3 spans 15 amino acids. Germline V gene lookup returns CDR1 MNHEY and CDR2 SMNVEV (reference sequence). CDR3 nucleotide sequence: TGTGCCAGCAGTGACTCCGACAGGGCCACCTATGGCTACACCTTC. Its translation: CASSDSDRATYGYTF.

The chain is built from TRBV12-3 or TRBV12-4 and TRBJ2-5, with D possibly being TRBD1 or TRBD2 (6 bases each). The CDR3 has 14 residues. V lost 3 bases to trimming and J lost 4 bases, with 12 bases between them. In DNA, the CDR3 is TGTGCCAGCAGTTTTGGGGGGCGTCTAGAGACCCAGTACTTC. It translates to CASSFGGRLETQYF.

In the case of this clonotype: A much larger clone is a single base away; this may be a read error. The chain is built from TRBV3-1 and TRBJ2-7, with D perhaps TRBD1 (5 bases). Germline CDR1 is LGHDT and CDR2 is YNNKEL (reference sequence). This CDR3 region has 16 residues. In DNA form, the CDR3 reads TGTGCCAACAGCCAGGGAACCGGGCCCCAGTCCTACGAGCAGTACTTC. It encodes CANSQGTGPQSYEQYF.

The rearrangement uses TRBV7-9 and TRBJ1-1; D call uncertain. The germline V gene has CDR1 SEHNR and CDR2 FQNEAQ (reference sequence). V was trimmed by 4 bases and J by 8 bases, leaving 11 bases between them. This CDR3 contains 12 residues. Here the CDR3 DNA reads TGTGCCAGCAGCTCTGGGTTCCGCGAAGCTTTCTTT. This gives the protein CASSSGFREAFF. The full variable domain, completed using reference TRBV7-9 and TRBJ1-1, is DTGVSQNPRHKITKRGQNVTFRCDPISEHNRLYWYRQTLGQGPEFLTYFQNEAQLEKSRLLSDRFSAERPKGSFSTLEIQRTEQGDSAMYLCASSSGFREAFFGQGTRLTVV.

Only a few counts were recorded for this clonotype. The V gene is TRBV20-1, the J gene TRBJ1-1; possibly TRBD1 for D (6 bases). CDR3 length: 18 residues. V dropped 6 bases and J dropped 1 base, with 27 bases sitting between them. Germline CDR1 and CDR2: DFQATT and SNEGSKA (reference sequence). The CDR3 DNA sequence: TGCAGTGCCATCGAATCGAGGGACACCCTACGCGGGAACACTGAAGCTTTCTTT. Residues: CSAIESRDTLRGNTEAFF.

This rearrangement joins TRBV5-4 to TRBJ2-5, with a weak D call TRBD2 (5 bases). V was trimmed by 4 bases and J by 2 bases, leaving 12 bases between them. The germline gives CDR1 SGHNT, CDR2 YYREEE (reference sequence). This CDR3 contains 14 residues. The CDR3 here is CASSPPSGQETQYF. The CDR3 nucleotides read TGTGCCAGCAGCCCCCCATCGGGGCAAGAGACCCAGTACTTC.

This clonotype was found a few times. The chain has TRBV6-1 and TRBJ1-4; D call uncertain. V was trimmed by 11 bases and J by 8 bases, leaving 15 bases between them. This CDR3 region has 12 residues. The V gene's germline CDR1 is MNHNS and CDR2 SASEGT. In nucleotides, the CDR3 is TGTGCCGTGCGGGGTGGTGGCGAAAAACTGTTTTTT. Its translation: CAVRGGGEKLFF.

The J gene is TRBJ2-2, the V gene TRBV24-1, with 10 positions matching TRBD1. The CDR3 has 19 amino acids. After removal of 3 bases from V and 0 bases from J, the junction contained 9 bases not matched to a gene. The germline V gene encodes CDR1 KGHDR and CDR2 SFDVKD. In nucleotides, the CDR3 is TGTGCCACCAGTGATCCCCCCCGTGGGACAGGGGCGAACACCGGGGAGCTGTTTTTT. Translated, it gives CATSDPPRGTGANTGELFF.

This chain links TRBV6-6 with TRBJ2-7; D unresolved. The CDR3 sequence is 13 residues long. V lost 10 bases and J lost 3, with 16 bases in between. Germline V gives CDR1 MNHNY, CDR2 SVGAGI (reference sequence). CDR3 protein: CATQGPDVYEQYF. The CDR3, as DNA: TGTGCCACCCAAGGCCCGGATGTCTACGAGCAGTACTTC.

V is TRBV7-2 and J is TRBJ1-6; TRBD1 matches 9 bases. The CDR3 loop spans 16 amino acids. The germline V gene has CDR1 SGHTA and CDR2 FQGNSA. V shed 5 bases and J 9 bases; nucleotides not matched to a gene: 11. The CDR3 region is CASSVDPGQGISPLHF. The CDR3 DNA reads as TGTGCCAGCAGCGTCGACCCGGGACAGGGTATTTCACCCCTCCACTTT.

This chain uses TRBV7-8 with TRBJ2-1; D is unresolved. Germline CDR1 SGHVS, CDR2 FQNEAQ. V was shortened by 1 base and J by 4 bases, with 14 bases between the two germline ends. The CDR3 is 16 residues long. The CDR3 spells CASSLGAAKIYNEQFF. The CDR3 coding sequence is TGTGCCAGCAGCTTAGGTGCAGCCAAAATTTACAATGAGCAGTTCTTC.

This clonotype occurred a few times. The chain carries TRBV6-2 or TRBV6-3 and TRBJ2-7; D assignment may be TRBD1 or TRBD2 (6 bases each). V lost 6 bases, J lost 2 bases, and 11 bases lay in between. CDR3 size: 13 residues. The germline V gene has CDR1 MNHEY and CDR2 SVGEGT. The CDR3 reads CASSWGAPYEQYF. CDR3 coding DNA: TGTGCCAGCAGCTGGGGGGCCCCCTACGAGCAGTACTTC.

This clonotype appeared many times. The J gene is TRBJ1-2, the V gene TRBV12-3 or TRBV12-4; 8 nucleotides line up with TRBD1. Trimming took 2 bases from V and 4 from J; bases not matched to a gene: 3. The CDR3 is 14 amino acids. The CDR3 nucleotides are TGTGCCAGCAGTTTAAGGGACAGGCCCTATGGCTACACCTTC. Its protein is CASSLRDRPYGYTF.

This clonotype was seen only a few times. This chain connects TRBV9 to TRBJ1-2, with TRBD1 matching 7 bases. The CDR3 runs 15 residues. The V segment lost 4 bases and the J segment 4 bases; nucleotides outside the gene matches: 10. Per the germline V gene, CDR1 is SGDLS and CDR2 is YYNGEE. Here the CDR3 reads CASSPRGRVLYGYTF. The CDR3 DNA reads as TGTGCCAGCAGCCCCAGGGGGAGAGTCCTCTATGGCTACACCTTC.

This clonotype was seen more than once but under ten times. V usage is TRBV29-1 and J usage is TRBJ1-2, with D perhaps matching TRBD1 (6 bases). CDR1 SQVTM and CDR2 ANQGSEA come from the germline V gene. The V and J ends lost 4 bases and 3 bases respectively, with 9 bases between them. The CDR3 loop spans 12 amino acids. CDR3 nucleotides: TGCAGCGTTGCTGCAGGGGACTATGGCTACACCTTC. Its protein product is CSVAAGDYGYTF. The full variable domain, in which reference TRBV29-1 and TRBJ1-2 provide the parts outside the CDR3, is SAVISQKPSRDICQRGTSLTIQCQVDSQVTMMFWYRQQPGQSLTLIATANQGSEATYESGFVIDKFPISRPNLTFSTLTVSNMSPEDSSIYLCSVAAGDYGYTFGSGTRLTVV.

This clonotype was seen at least ten times. The chain links TRBV6-5 to TRBJ2-3, with 9 positions matching TRBD1. The germline V gene encodes CDR1 MNHEY and CDR2 SVGAGI. Trimming took 4 bases from V and 4 from J; bases not matched to a gene: 6. This CDR3 contains 15 residues. Here the CDR3 reads CASSSGQGSPDTQYF. In DNA form, the CDR3 reads TGTGCCAGCAGTTCGGGACAGGGTTCACCAGATACGCAGTATTTT.